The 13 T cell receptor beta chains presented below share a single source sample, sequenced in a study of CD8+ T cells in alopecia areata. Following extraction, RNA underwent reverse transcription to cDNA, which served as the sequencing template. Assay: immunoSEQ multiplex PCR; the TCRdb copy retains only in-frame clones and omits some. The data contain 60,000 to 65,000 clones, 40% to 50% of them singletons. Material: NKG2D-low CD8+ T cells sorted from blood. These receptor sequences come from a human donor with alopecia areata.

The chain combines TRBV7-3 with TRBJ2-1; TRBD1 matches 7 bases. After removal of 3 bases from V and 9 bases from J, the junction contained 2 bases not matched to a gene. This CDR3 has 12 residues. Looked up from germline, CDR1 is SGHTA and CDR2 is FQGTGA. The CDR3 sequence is CASSFSGGEQFF. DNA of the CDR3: TGTGCCAGCAGCTTCTCAGGGGGTGAGCAGTTCTTC. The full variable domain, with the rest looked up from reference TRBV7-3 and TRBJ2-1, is GAGVSQTPSNKVTEKGKYVELRCDPISGHTALYWYRQSLGQGPEFLIYFQGTGAADDSGLPNDRFFAVRPEGSVSTLKIQRTERGDSAVYLCASSFSGGEQFFGPGTRLTVL.

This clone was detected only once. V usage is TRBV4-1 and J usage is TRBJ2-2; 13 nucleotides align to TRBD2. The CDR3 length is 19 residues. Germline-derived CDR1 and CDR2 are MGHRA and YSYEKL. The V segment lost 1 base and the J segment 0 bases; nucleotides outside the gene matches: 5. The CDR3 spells CASSQAGLAGIANTGELFF. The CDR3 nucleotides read TGCGCCAGCAGCCAAGCGGGACTAGCGGGGATCGCGAACACCGGGGAGCTGTTTTTT.

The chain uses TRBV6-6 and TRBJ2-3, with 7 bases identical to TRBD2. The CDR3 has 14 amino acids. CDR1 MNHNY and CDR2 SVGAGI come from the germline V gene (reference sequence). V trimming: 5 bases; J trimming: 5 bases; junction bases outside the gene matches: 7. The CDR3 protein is CASSKRGTIDTQYF. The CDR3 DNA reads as TGTGCCAGCAGTAAGCGGGGAACTATAGATACGCAGTATTTT.

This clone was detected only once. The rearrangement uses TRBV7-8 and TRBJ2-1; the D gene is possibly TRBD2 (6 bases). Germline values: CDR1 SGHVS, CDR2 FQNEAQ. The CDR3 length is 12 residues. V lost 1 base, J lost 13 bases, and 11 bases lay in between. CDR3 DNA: TGTGCCAGCAGCTTAGGGGAGGTTGAACAGTTCTTC. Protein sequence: CASSLGEVEQFF.

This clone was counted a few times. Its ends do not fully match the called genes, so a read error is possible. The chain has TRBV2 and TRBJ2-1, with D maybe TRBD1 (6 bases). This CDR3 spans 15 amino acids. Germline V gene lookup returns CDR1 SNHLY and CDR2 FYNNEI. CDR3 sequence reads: CATSDPQGTYNEQFF. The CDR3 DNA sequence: TGTGCCACCAGTGATCCCCAGGGGACCTACAATGAGCAGTTCTTC.

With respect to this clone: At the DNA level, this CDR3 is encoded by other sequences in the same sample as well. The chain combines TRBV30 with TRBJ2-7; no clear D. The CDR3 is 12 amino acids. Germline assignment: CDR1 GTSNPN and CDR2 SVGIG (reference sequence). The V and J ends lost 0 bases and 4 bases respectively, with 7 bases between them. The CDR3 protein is CAWSVGPYEQYF. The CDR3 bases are TGTGCCTGGAGTGTAGGGCCTTACGAGCAGTACTTC.

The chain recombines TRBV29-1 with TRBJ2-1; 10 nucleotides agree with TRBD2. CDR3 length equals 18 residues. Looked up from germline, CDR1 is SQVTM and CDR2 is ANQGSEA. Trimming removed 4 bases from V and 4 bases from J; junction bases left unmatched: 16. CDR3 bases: TGCAGCGTTGGTAGCGGGGGGCCATATCCTTCATCTTACAATGAGCAGTTCTTC. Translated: CSVGSGGPYPSSYNEQFF.

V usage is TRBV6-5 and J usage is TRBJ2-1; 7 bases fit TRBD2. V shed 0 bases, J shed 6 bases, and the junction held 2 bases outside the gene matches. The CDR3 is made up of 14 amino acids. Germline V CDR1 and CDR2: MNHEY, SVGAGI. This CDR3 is CASSYSRTSNEQFF. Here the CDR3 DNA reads TGTGCCAGCAGTTACTCGAGGACTAGCAATGAGCAGTTCTTC.

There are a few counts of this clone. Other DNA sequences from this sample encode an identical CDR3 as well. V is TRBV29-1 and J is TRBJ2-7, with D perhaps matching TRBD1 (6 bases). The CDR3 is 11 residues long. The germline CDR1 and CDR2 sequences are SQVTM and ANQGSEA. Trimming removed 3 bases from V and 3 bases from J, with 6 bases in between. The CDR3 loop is CSVDRGYEQYF. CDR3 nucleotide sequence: TGCAGCGTTGACAGGGGCTACGAGCAGTACTTC.

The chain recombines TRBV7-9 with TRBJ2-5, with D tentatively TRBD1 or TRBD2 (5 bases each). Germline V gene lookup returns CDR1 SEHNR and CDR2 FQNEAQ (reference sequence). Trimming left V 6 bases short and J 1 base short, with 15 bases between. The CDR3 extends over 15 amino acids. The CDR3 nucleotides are TGTGCCAGCAGTCACGGGACGCGGGTCCAAGAGACCCAGTACTTC. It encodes CASSHGTRVQETQYF. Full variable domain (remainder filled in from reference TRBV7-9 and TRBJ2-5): DTGVSQNPRHKITKRGQNVTFRCDPISEHNRLYWYRQTLGQGPEFLTYFQNEAQLEKSRLLSDRFSAERPKGSFSTLEIQRTEQGDSAMYLCASSHGTRVQETQYFGPGTRLLVL.

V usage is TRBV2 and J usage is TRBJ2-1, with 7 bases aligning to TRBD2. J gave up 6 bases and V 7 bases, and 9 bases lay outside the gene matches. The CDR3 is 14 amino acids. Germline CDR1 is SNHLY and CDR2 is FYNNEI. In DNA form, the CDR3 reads TGTGCCAGCATCAACGGGAGGATCTTCAATGAGCAGTTCTTC. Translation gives CASINGRIFNEQFF.

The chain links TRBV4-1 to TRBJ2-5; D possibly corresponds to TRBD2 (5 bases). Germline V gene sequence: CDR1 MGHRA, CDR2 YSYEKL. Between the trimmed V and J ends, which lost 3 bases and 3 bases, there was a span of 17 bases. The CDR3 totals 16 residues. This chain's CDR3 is CASSQAGRLAEETQYF. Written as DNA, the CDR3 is TGCGCCAGCAGCCAGGCGGGTCGTCTAGCCGAAGAGACCCAGTACTTC.

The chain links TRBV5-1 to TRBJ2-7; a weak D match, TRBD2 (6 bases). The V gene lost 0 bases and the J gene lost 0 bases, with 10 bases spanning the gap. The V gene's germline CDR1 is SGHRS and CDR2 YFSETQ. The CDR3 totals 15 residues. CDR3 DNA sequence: TGCGCCAGCAGCTTGGATCGGCGGGGCTCCTACGAGCAGTACTTC. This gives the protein CASSLDRRGSYEQYF.